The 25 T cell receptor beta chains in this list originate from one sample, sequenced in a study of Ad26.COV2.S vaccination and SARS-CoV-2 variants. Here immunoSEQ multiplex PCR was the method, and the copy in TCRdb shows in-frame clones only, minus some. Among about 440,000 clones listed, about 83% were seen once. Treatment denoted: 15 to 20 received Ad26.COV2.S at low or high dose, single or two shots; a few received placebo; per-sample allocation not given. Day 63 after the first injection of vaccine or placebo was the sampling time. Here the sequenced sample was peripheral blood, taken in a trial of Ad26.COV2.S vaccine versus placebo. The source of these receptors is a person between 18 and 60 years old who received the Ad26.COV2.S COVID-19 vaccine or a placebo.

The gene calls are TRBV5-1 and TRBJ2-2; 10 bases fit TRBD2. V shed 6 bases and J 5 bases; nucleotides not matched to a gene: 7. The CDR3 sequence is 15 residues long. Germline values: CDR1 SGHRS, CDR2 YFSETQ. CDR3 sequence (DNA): TGCGCCAGCACCCCTAGCGGGAGTGGGACCGGGGAGCTGTTTTTT. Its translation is CASTPSGSGTGELFF.

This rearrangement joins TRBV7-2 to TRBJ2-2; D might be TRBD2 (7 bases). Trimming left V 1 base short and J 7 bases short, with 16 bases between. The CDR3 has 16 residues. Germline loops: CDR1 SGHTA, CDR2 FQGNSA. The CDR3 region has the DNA TGTGCCAGCAGCTTAGGGACTAGGGGGGCTGGCGGGGAGCTGTTTTTT. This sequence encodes CASSLGTRGAGGELFF.

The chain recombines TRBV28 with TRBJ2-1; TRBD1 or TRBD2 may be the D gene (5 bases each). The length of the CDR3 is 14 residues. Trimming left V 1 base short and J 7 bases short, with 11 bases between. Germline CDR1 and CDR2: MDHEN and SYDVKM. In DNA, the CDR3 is TGTGCCAGCAGTTTATCCGGGACCACAAATGAGCAGTTCTTC. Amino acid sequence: CASSLSGTTNEQFF.

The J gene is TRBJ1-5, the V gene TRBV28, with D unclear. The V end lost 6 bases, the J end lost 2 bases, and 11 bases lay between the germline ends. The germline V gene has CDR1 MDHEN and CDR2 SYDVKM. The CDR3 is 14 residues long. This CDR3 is CASSANFGNQPQHF. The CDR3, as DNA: TGTGCCAGCAGCGCAAATTTTGGCAATCAGCCCCAGCATTTT.

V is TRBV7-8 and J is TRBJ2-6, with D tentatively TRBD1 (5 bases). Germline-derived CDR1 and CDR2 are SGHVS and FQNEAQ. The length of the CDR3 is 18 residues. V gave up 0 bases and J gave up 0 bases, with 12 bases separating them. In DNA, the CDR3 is TGTGCCAGCAGCTTAGCCGCAGGGATAGACTCTGGGGCCAACGTCCTGACTTTC. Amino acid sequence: CASSLAAGIDSGANVLTF. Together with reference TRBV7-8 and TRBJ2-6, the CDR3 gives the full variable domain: GAGVSQSPRYKVAKRGQDVALRCDPISGHVSLFWYQQALGQGPEFLTYFQNEAQLDKSGLPSDRFFAERPEGSVSTLKIQRTQQEDSAVYLCASSLAAGIDSGANVLTFGAGSRLTVL.

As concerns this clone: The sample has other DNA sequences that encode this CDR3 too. The CDR3 is CASSPLGQGSYEQYF. CDR3 in DNA: TGTGCCAGCTCACCACTAGGACAGGGTTCCTACGAGCAGTACTTC. This rearrangement joins TRBV18 to TRBJ2-7, with TRBD1 identical over 8 bases. Germline V gives CDR1 KGHSH, CDR2 LQKENI. Trimming removed 1 base from V and 1 base from J; junction bases left unmatched: 3. The CDR3 loop spans 15 amino acids. Looking up the rest from reference TRBV18 and TRBJ2-7 gives the full variable domain: NAGVMQNPRHLVRRRGQEARLRCSPMKGHSHVYWYRQLPEEGLKFMVYLQKENIIDESGMPKERFSAEFPKEGPSILRIQQVVRGDSAAYFCASSPLGQGSYEQYFGPGTRLTVT.

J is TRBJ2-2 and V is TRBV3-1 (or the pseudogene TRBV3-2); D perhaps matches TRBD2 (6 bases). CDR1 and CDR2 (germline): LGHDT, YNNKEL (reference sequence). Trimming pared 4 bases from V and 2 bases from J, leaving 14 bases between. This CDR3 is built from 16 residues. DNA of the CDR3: TGTGCCAGCAGCCCCCTCGGAGGGGTTAACACCGGGGAGCTGTTTTTT. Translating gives CASSPLGGVNTGELFF.

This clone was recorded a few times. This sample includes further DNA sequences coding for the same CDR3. Here the CDR3 reads CASSLNLAEYNEQFF. The CDR3 DNA reads as TGTGCCAGCAGCTTAAATCTAGCGGAGTACAATGAGCAGTTCTTC. The chain has TRBV7-9 and TRBJ2-1; TRBD2 matches at 7 bases. The CDR3 is made up of 15 amino acids. Trimming cost V 2 bases and J 4 bases; bases outside gene matches: 5. The germline gives CDR1 SEHNR, CDR2 FQNEAQ (reference sequence).

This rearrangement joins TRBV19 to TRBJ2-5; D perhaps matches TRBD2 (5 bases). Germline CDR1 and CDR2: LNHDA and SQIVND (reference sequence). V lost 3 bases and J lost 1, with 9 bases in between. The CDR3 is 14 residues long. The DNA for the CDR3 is TGTGCCAGTAGTATCTCGGGGTCCCAAGAGACCCAGTACTTC. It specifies CASSISGSQETQYF.

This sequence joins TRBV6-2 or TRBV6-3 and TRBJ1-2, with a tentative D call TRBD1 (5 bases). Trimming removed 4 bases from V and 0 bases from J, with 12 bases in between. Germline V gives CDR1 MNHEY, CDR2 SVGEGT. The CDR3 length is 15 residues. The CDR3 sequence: CASSSRTPANYGYTF. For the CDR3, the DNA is TGTGCCAGCAGTTCCAGGACACCTGCTAACTATGGCTACACCTTC.

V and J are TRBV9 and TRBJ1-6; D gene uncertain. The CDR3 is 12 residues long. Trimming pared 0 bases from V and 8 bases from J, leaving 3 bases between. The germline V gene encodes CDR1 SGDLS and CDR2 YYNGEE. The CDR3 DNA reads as TGTGCCAGCAGCGTAGCGGATTCACCCCTCCACTTT. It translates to CASSVADSPLHF.

CDR3 in DNA: TGTGCCAGCAGCTCTACCGGGACAGAGCAGTTCTTC. This gives the protein CASSSTGTEQFF. This chain links TRBV7-8 with TRBJ2-1, with D tentatively TRBD1 (6 bases). The CDR3 sequence is 12 residues long. V gave up 4 bases and J gave up 10 bases, with 11 bases separating them. CDR1 and CDR2 from the germline V gene are SGHVS and FQNEAQ.

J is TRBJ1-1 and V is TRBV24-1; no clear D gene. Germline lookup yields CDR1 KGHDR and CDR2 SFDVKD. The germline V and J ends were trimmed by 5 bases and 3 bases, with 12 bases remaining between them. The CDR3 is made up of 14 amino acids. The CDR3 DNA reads TGTGCCACCAGTGGTTCGGCCAGACACACTGAAGCTTTCTTT. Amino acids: CATSGSARHTEAFF.

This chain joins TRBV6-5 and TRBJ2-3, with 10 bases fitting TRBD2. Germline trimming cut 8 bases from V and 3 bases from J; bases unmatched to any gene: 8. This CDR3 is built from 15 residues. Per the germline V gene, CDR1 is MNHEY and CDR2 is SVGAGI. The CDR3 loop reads CASRQREGWTDTQYF. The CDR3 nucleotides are TGTGCCAGCCGCCAGCGGGAGGGGTGGACAGATACGCAGTATTTT.

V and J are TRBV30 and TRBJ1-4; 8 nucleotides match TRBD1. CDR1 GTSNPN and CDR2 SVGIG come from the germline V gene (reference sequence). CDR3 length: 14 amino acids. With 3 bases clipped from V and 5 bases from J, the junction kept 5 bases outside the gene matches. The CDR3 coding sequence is TGTGCCTGGAGCGGACAGGGTGGAAATGAAAAACTGTTTTTT. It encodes CAWSGQGGNEKLFF.

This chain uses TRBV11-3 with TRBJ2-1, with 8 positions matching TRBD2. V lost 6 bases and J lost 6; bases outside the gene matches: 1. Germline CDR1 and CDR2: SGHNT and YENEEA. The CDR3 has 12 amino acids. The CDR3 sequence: CASRGTSNEQFF. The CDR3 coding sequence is TGTGCCAGCAGAGGGACTAGCAATGAGCAGTTCTTC.

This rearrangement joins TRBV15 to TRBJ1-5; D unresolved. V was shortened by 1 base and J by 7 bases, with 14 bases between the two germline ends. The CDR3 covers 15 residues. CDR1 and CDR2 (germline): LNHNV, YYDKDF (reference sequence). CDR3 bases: TGTGCCACCAGCAGAGGGCCTGGTCAGGTGCAGCCCCAGCATTTT. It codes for CATSRGPGQVQPQHF.

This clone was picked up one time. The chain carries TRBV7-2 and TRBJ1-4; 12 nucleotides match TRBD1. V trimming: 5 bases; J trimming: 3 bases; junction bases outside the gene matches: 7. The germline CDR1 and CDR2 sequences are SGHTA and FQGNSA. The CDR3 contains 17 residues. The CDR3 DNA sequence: TGTGCCAGCAGCCCGAGGGACAGGGGGCGGTCTAATGAAAAACTGTTTTTT. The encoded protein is CASSPRDRGRSNEKLFF.

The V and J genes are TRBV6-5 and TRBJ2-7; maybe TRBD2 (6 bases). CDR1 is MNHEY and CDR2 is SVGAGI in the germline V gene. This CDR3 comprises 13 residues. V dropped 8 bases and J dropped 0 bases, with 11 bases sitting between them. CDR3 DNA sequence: TGTGCCAGCGGAACTAGCTCCTCCTACGAGCAGTACTTC. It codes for CASGTSSSYEQYF.

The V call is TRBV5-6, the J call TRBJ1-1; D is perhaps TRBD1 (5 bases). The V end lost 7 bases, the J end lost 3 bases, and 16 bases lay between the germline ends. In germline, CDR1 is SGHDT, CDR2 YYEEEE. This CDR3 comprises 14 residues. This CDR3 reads CASALSWGDTEAFF. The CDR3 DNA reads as TGTGCCAGCGCCCTTAGCTGGGGGGACACTGAAGCTTTCTTT. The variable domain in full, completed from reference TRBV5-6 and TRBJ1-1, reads DAGVTQSPTHLIKTRGQQVTLRCSPKSGHDTVSWYQQALGQGPQFIFQYYEEEERQRGNFPDRFSGHQFPNYSSELNVNALLLGDSALYLCASALSWGDTEAFFGQGTRLTVV.

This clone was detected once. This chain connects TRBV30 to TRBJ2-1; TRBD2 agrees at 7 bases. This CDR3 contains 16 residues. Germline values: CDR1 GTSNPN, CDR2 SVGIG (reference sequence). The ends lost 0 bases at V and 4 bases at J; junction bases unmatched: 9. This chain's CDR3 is CAWSVFGGSGYNEQFF. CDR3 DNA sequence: TGTGCCTGGAGTGTTTTTGGCGGGAGTGGGTACAATGAGCAGTTCTTC.

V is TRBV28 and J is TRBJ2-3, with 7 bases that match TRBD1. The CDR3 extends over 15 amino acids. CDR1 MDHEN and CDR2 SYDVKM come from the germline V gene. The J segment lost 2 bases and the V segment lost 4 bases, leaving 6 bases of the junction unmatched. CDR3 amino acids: CASSSETGHTDTQYF. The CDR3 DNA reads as TGTGCCAGCAGTTCAGAGACAGGGCACACAGATACGCAGTATTTT.

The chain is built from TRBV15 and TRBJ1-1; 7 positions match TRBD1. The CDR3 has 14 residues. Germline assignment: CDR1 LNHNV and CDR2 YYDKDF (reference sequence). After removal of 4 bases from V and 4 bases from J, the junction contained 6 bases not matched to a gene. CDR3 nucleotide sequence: TGTGCCACCAGCATCGCAGGGGGGGGCACTGAAGCTTTCTTT. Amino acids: CATSIAGGGTEAFF.

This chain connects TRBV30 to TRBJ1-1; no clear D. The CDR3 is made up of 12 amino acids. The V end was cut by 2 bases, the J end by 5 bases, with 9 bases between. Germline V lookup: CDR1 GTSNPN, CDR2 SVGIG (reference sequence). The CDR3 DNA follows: TGTGCCTGGAGTCGGGCGGCGACTGAAGCTTTCTTT. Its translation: CAWSRAATEAFF. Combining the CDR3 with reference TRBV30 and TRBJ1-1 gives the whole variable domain SQTIHQWPATLVQPVGSPLSLECTVEGTSNPNLYWYRQAAGRGLQLLFYSVGIGQISSEVPQNLSASRPQDRQFILSSKKLLLSDSGFYLCAWSRAATEAFFGQGTRLTVV.

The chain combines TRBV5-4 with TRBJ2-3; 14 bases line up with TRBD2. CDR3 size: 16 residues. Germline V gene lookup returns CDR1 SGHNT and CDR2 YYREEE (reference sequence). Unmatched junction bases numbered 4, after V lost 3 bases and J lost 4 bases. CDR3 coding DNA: TGTGCCAGCAGCTCCGGGACTAGCGGGAGTGCAGATACGCAGTATTTT. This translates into CASSSGTSGSADTQYF.